The T cell receptor beta chain described here comes from a study of patients and donors after allogeneic stem cell transplantation (TCRdb year 2020). Concerning this clonotype itself: The clone's antigen remains unknown. The junction and the germline gene differ at one end; a read error may be behind it.

Libraries were made using RT-PCR. This sample was sequenced with a NextSeq 550. TCRdb reran the public reads through fastp at Q25 and MiXCR, keeping productive beta chains. All rows with the same CDR3 protein become a single entry with the most common DNA and genes. This sample comprises 150,000 to 200,000 distinct CDR3 sequences, around 30% of them detected only once. Together, the top ten hold approximately 3% of the sample. The germline V gene encodes CDR1 SGHVS and CDR2 FQNEAQ. Measured from the cysteine to the phenylalanine, the CDR3 is 16 residues long. This entry keeps only the CDR3 DNA: 48 bases, framed from base 1.

The source of this sequence is a human donor who was either an allogeneic HSCT recipient or a stem cell or donor lymphocyte infusion donor (not recorded which). It is not recorded whose cells these are; they may come from a transplant donor. The material sequenced was blood, either unsorted or a sorted T cell fraction (not recorded which). This chain joins TRBV7-8 to TRBJ1-1; TRBD1 aligns with 8 central bases. The DNA sequence is TGTGCCAGCAGCCTAGCCCGACAGGGGTTGAACACTGAAGCTTTCTTT. Its protein product is CASSLARQGLNTEAFF.